One and the same sample provided the 29 T cell receptor beta chains below, sequenced in a study of OX40 agonist ivuxolimab in advanced cancers. Sequenced by immunoSEQ multiplex PCR; TCRdb stores in-frame clones only, minus some. The sample lists 57,000 or so clones, less than 90% seen once, with around 3.3% in the top ten. This specimen consisted of CD4+ or CD8+ T cells sorted from blood, obtained in a trial of the OX40 agonist ivuxolimab. These receptors all come from an adult with an advanced solid tumor such as melanoma, head and neck, liver or kidney cancer.

The CDR3 spells CASSENVPQSNQPQHF. For the CDR3, the DNA is TGTGCCAGCAGTGAAAACGTACCCCAAAGCAATCAGCCCCAGCATTTT. The V and J genes are TRBV6-1 and TRBJ1-5; no reliable D call. V lost 2 bases, J lost 1 base, and 12 bases lay in between. The CDR3 runs to 16 residues. The germline gives CDR1 MNHNS, CDR2 SASEGT.

The genes are TRBV9 and TRBJ1-5; weak D call: TRBD1 (6 bases). Germline CDR1 and CDR2: SGDLS and YYNGEE. This CDR3 contains 15 residues. Trimming shortened V by 0 bases and J by 4 bases, and 11 bases separated the two germline ends. CDR3 DNA sequence: TGTGCCAGCAGCGTAGCGGACAGTTGGAATCAGCCCCAGCATTTT. Protein: CASSVADSWNQPQHF.

CDR3 in amino acids: CASSGLRGVFPGNTIYF. Written as DNA, the CDR3 is TGCGCCAGCAGCGGACTCAGGGGGGTTTTCCCTGGAAACACCATATATTTT. The rearrangement joins TRBV5-1 to TRBJ1-3; 7 positions agree with TRBD1. CDR1 and CDR2 (germline): SGHRS, YFSETQ. The CDR3 is 17 amino acids. Germline trimming cut 4 bases from V and 2 bases from J; bases unmatched to any gene: 12. The full variable domain, with the rest looked up from reference TRBV5-1 and TRBJ1-3, is KAGVTQTPRYLIKTRGQQVTLSCSPISGHRSVSWYQQTPGQGLQFLFEYFSETQRNKGNFPGRFSGRQFSNSRSEMNVSTLELGDSALYLCASSGLRGVFPGNTIYFGEGSWLTVV.

The chain carries TRBV7-9 and TRBJ1-3; weak D call: TRBD1 (6 bases). V lost 0 bases and J lost 7, with 19 bases in between. In germline, CDR1 is SEHNR, CDR2 FQNEAQ (reference sequence). The CDR3 extends over 17 amino acids. The CDR3 DNA reads TGTGCCAGCAGCTTAGCGAGGATTACAGGGTCAATGAACACCATATATTTT. It encodes CASSLARITGSMNTIYF.

V usage is TRBV18 and J usage is TRBJ1-6; 7 bases match TRBD1. The V and J ends lost 6 bases and 7 bases, in that order; junction bases with no gene match: 9. The CDR3 extends over 15 amino acids. Germline CDR1 KGHSH, CDR2 LQKENI. This CDR3 reads CASSRSQGENSPLHF. CDR3 coding DNA: TGTGCCAGCTCCCGATCGCAGGGGGAAAATTCACCCCTCCACTTT.

The chain joins TRBV5-1 to TRBJ1-1, with 9 positions matching TRBD1. This CDR3 region has 15 residues. The V and J ends lost 4 bases and 6 bases, in that order; junction bases with no gene match: 10. Germline CDR1 reads SGHRS; CDR2 reads YFSETQ. The CDR3 nucleotides read TGCGCCAGCAGCGCGAGGGGGACAGGGACGTCTGAAGCTTTCTTT. This sequence encodes CASSARGTGTSEAFF.

The J gene is TRBJ2-7, the V gene TRBV10-1, with TRBD1 matching over 7 bases. The CDR3 covers 13 residues. The V gene end was trimmed by 6 bases and the J gene end by 3 bases; junction bases not matched to a gene: 5. Germline V gene lookup returns CDR1 WNHNN and CDR2 SYGVQD (reference sequence). The CDR3 DNA is TGCGCCAGCAGGACCCGGGACAGCTACGAGCAGTACTTC. Amino acids: CASRTRDSYEQYF.

CDR3 in amino acids: CASGSPAYEQYF. CDR3 nucleotides: TGTGCCAGTGGATCTCCCGCCTACGAGCAGTACTTC. The chain recombines TRBV19 with TRBJ2-7; the D is unclear. Germline V gene sequence: CDR1 LNHDA, CDR2 SQIVND (reference sequence). Trimming stripped 8 bases from V and 2 bases from J, with 10 bases between. The CDR3 length is 12 residues. Full variable domain (rest looked up from reference TRBV19 and TRBJ2-7): DGGITQSPKYLFRKEGQNVTLSCEQNLNHDAMYWYRQDPGQGLRLIYYSQIVNDFQKGDIAEGYSVSREKKESFPLTVTSAQKNPTAFYLCASGSPAYEQYFGPGTRLTVT.

This clone was detected once. The gene calls are TRBV28 and TRBJ2-1; no reliable D call. The germline V and J ends were trimmed by 5 bases and 0 bases, with 5 bases remaining between them. Per germline, CDR1 MDHEN and CDR2 SYDVKM. The CDR3 contains 13 residues. CDR3 protein: CASSPSSYNEQFF. CDR3 DNA: TGTGCCAGCAGTCCGAGCTCCTACAATGAGCAGTTCTTC.

The rearrangement uses TRBV28 and TRBJ1-6; perhaps TRBD1 as D (5 bases). V gave up 5 bases and J gave up 5 bases, with 13 bases separating them. The V gene's germline CDR1 is MDHEN and CDR2 SYDVKM. The CDR3 has 15 residues. The CDR3 reads CASSPPQANNSPLHF. CDR3 nucleotide sequence: TGTGCCAGCAGTCCACCACAGGCAAATAATTCACCCCTCCACTTT.

This chain uses TRBV7-2 with TRBJ2-2; D is unclear. This CDR3 has 16 residues. The V gene lost 2 bases and the J gene lost 6 bases, with 16 bases spanning the gap. Germline CDR1 SGHTA, CDR2 FQGNSA. The DNA for the CDR3 is TGTGCCAGCAGCTTAACCTTCGTTGTCCACTCCGGGGAGCTGTTTTTT. Its protein is CASSLTFVVHSGELFF.

The V and J genes are TRBV7-6 and TRBJ2-3; 8 bases map to TRBD2. From germline, CDR1 is SGHVS and CDR2 FNYEAQ. CDR3 length equals 14 residues. V dropped 9 bases and J dropped 2; count of bases not matched to a gene: 7. CDR3 sequence (DNA): TGTGCCAGAGCGGAGCGGGGGAACACAGATACGCAGTATTTT. Its protein product is CARAERGNTDTQYF.

This clone was counted once. J is TRBJ1-4 and V is TRBV7-2, with D maybe TRBD1 (5 bases). Germline loops: CDR1 SGHTA, CDR2 FQGNSA. This CDR3 is 14 amino acids long. V lost 3 bases and J lost 5, with 10 bases in between. CDR3 residues: CASSFQGGNEKLFF. CDR3 in DNA: TGTGCCAGCAGCTTTCAGGGCGGAAATGAAAAACTGTTTTTT. The full variable domain, with the rest looked up from reference TRBV7-2 and TRBJ1-4, is GAGVSQSPSNKVTEKGKDVELRCDPISGHTALYWYRQSLGQGLEFLIYFQGNSAPDKSGLPSDRFSAERTGGSVSTLTIQRTQQEDSAVYLCASSFQGGNEKLFFGSGTQLSVL.

V is TRBV5-6 and J is TRBJ2-6; D is possibly TRBD1 (6 bases). V gave up 4 bases and J gave up 0 bases, with 14 bases separating them. The germline CDR1 and CDR2 sequences are SGHDT and YYEEEE. The CDR3 runs to 17 residues. For the CDR3, the DNA is TGTGCCAGCAGCCCCAGGGGCAGCAGCTCTGGGGCCAACGTCCTGACTTTC. It specifies CASSPRGSSSGANVLTF.

The chain has TRBV6-4 and TRBJ2-2; TRBD1 matches 7 bases. With V trimmed by 6 bases and J by 2 bases, 6 bases remained unmatched. Germline V gene sequence: CDR1 MRHNA, CDR2 SNTAGT. The CDR3 consists of 15 residues. This CDR3 reads CASSRDSQNTGELFF. CDR3 sequence (DNA): TGTGCCAGCAGCCGGGACAGCCAAAACACCGGGGAGCTGTTTTTT.

The genes are TRBV29-1 and TRBJ2-7; D is unresolved. Germline lookup yields CDR1 SQVTM and CDR2 ANQGSEA. The CDR3 consists of 12 residues. Trimming shortened V by 6 bases and J by 4 bases, and 13 bases separated the two germline ends. The CDR3 here is CSVTRAEYEQYF. The CDR3 DNA follows: TGCAGCGTAACCCGGGCCGAATACGAGCAGTACTTC.

This chain joins TRBV6-1 and TRBJ1-5; 8 bases line up with TRBD1. Germline CDR1 is MNHNS and CDR2 is SASEGT. J gave up 4 bases and V 4 bases, and 6 bases lay outside the gene matches. This CDR3 comprises 15 residues. This chain's CDR3 is CASSGGQGINQPQHF. The CDR3 region has the DNA TGTGCCAGCAGTGGAGGACAGGGAATTAATCAGCCCCAGCATTTT.

The J gene is TRBJ1-2, the V gene TRBV18, with D uncertain. CDR1 and CDR2 from the germline V gene are KGHSH and LQKENI. V was cut by 6 bases and J by 4 bases, with 15 bases left in between. The CDR3 spans 14 residues. CDR3 bases: TGTGCCAGCTCCGTGGGGAGAGATCGCTATGGCTACACCTTC. Amino acid sequence: CASSVGRDRYGYTF.

The rearrangement joins TRBV5-4 to TRBJ1-2; 9 bases are shared with TRBD1. Germline CDR1 reads SGHNT; CDR2 reads YYREEE (reference sequence). V dropped 4 bases and J dropped 5; count of bases not matched to a gene: 3. The CDR3 spans 13 residues. In DNA, the CDR3 is TGTGCCAGCAGCCCGGACAGGGGTTATGGCTACACCTTC. Amino acids: CASSPDRGYGYTF.

V usage is TRBV5-1 and J usage is TRBJ1-2; 11 nucleotides match TRBD1. CDR3 length equals 17 residues. Germline-derived CDR1 and CDR2 are SGHRS and YFSETQ. Losses at the gene ends were 4 bases for V and 5 bases for J; bases not matched to a gene: 13. CDR3 region: CASSPSGGGQGAYGYTF. CDR3 sequence (DNA): TGCGCCAGCAGCCCCTCTGGCGGCGGACAGGGGGCGTATGGCTACACCTTC.

The rearrangement joins TRBV18 to TRBJ2-3; D is possibly TRBD2 (7 bases). The germline gives CDR1 KGHSH, CDR2 LQKENI. Trimming cost V 1 base and J 2 bases, with 10 bases left between them. The CDR3 contains 15 residues. CDR3 protein: CASSPLGGPTDTQYF. CDR3 nucleotides: TGTGCCAGCTCACCACTGGGGGGGCCCACAGATACGCAGTATTTT. Based on the CDR3 plus reference TRBV18 and TRBJ2-3, the full variable domain is NAGVMQNPRHLVRRRGQEARLRCSPMKGHSHVYWYRQLPEEGLKFMVYLQKENIIDESGMPKERFSAEFPKEGPSILRIQQVVRGDSAAYFCASSPLGGPTDTQYFGPGTRLTVL.

The chain combines TRBV5-1 with TRBJ2-7; weak D call: TRBD1 (6 bases). Trimming took off 3 bases at V and 6 bases at J, with 10 bases between the two ends. The CDR3 length is 12 residues. CDR1 and CDR2 (germline): SGHRS, YFSETQ. The CDR3, as DNA: TGCGCCAGCAGCTCTCTCAGGGGCGAGCAGTACTTC. It encodes CASSSLRGEQYF. Using reference TRBV5-1 and TRBJ2-7 for the parts outside the CDR3, the full variable domain is KAGVTQTPRYLIKTRGQQVTLSCSPISGHRSVSWYQQTPGQGLQFLFEYFSETQRNKGNFPGRFSGRQFSNSRSEMNVSTLELGDSALYLCASSSLRGEQYFGPGTRLTVT.

This rearrangement joins TRBV27 to TRBJ1-1, with D perhaps matching TRBD1 (6 bases). The V gene lost 3 bases and the J gene lost 1 base, with 9 bases spanning the gap. Germline lookup yields CDR1 MNHEY and CDR2 SMNVEV (reference sequence). The CDR3 is 14 residues long. The CDR3 spells CASSFLQGNTEAFF. The CDR3 bases are TGTGCCAGCAGTTTCCTACAGGGGAACACTGAAGCTTTCTTT.

The genes are TRBV6-5 and TRBJ1-4; perhaps TRBD1 as D (5 bases). V was trimmed by 4 bases and J by 10 bases, leaving 22 bases between them. The CDR3 is made up of 16 amino acids. Germline V lookup: CDR1 MNHEY, CDR2 SVGAGI. The CDR3: CASSWEAGGAWGKLFF. The DNA of the CDR3 is TGTGCCAGCAGTTGGGAGGCTGGAGGGGCTTGGGGAAAACTGTTTTTT.

This rearrangement joins TRBV30 to TRBJ2-1; the D gene is possibly TRBD2 (5 bases). The CDR3 runs to 13 residues. Germline CDR1 is GTSNPN and CDR2 is SVGIG (reference sequence). V lost 5 bases to trimming and J lost 4 bases, with 12 bases between them. This chain's CDR3 is CAWRGLLYNEQFF. CDR3 nucleotides: TGTGCCTGGCGGGGTCTACTGTACAATGAGCAGTTCTTC.

The genes are TRBV18 and TRBJ1-2; D remains ambiguous. The CDR3 length is 13 residues. V gave up 3 bases and J gave up 0 bases, with 5 bases separating them. From germline, CDR1 is KGHSH and CDR2 LQKENI. The CDR3, as DNA: TGTGCCAGCTCACCGGAGGCTAACTATGGCTACACCTTC. This translates into CASSPEANYGYTF. Drawing the rest from reference TRBV18 and TRBJ1-2, the complete variable domain is NAGVMQNPRHLVRRRGQEARLRCSPMKGHSHVYWYRQLPEEGLKFMVYLQKENIIDESGMPKERFSAEFPKEGPSILRIQQVVRGDSAAYFCASSPEANYGYTFGSGTRLTVV.

The chain joins TRBV18 to TRBJ1-1; D unresolved. V shed 0 bases and J shed 3 bases, with 11 bases lying between them. The CDR3 contains 15 residues. Germline-derived CDR1 and CDR2 are KGHSH and LQKENI. The CDR3 bases are TGTGCCAGCTCACCACCCGGAAGGGCGGACACTGAAGCTTTCTTT. Translating it yields CASSPPGRADTEAFF.

The chain carries TRBV11-2 and TRBJ2-7; D may correspond to TRBD1 or TRBD2 (5 bases each). V was clipped by 2 bases and J by 4 bases, with 12 bases between them. The CDR3 extends over 14 amino acids. In germline, CDR1 is SGHAT, CDR2 FQNNGV. The CDR3 DNA is TGTGCCAGCAGCTTACGGGGCAGTGGTTACGAGCAGTACTTC. It codes for CASSLRGSGYEQYF. Full variable domain (rest looked up from reference TRBV11-2 and TRBJ2-7): EAGVAQSPRYKIIEKRQSVAFWCNPISGHATLYWYQQILGQGPKLLIQFQNNGVVDDSQLPKDRFSAERLKGVDSTLKIQPAKLEDSAVYLCASSLRGSGYEQYFGPGTRLTVT.

V usage is TRBV30 and J usage is TRBJ2-7; TRBD1 agrees at 7 bases. V lost 4 bases, J lost 7 bases, and 7 bases stayed unmatched. The CDR3 spans 12 residues. Per germline, CDR1 GTSNPN and CDR2 SVGIG (reference sequence). The CDR3 coding sequence is TGTGCCTGGAACAGGGGCCTCAGGGAGCAGTACTTC. Protein product: CAWNRGLREQYF.